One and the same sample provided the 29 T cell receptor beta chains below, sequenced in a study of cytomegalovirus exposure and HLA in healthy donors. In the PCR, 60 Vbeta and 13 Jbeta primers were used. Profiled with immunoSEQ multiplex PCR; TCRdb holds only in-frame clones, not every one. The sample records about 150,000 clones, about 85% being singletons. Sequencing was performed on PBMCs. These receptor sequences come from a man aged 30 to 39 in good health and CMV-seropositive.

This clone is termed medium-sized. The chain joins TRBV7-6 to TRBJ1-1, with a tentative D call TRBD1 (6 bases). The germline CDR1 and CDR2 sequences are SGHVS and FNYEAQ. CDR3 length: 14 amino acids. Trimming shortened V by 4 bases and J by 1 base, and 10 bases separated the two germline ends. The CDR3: CASSSGVENTEAFF. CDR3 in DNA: TGTGCCAGCAGCTCAGGGGTAGAGAACACTGAAGCTTTCTTT. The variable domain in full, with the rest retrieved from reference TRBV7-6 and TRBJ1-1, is GAGVSQSPRYKVTKRGQDVALRCDPISGHVSLYWYRQALGQGPEFLTYFNYEAQQDKSGLPNDRFSAERPEGSISTLTIQRTEQRDSAMYRCASSSGVENTEAFFGQGTRLTVV.

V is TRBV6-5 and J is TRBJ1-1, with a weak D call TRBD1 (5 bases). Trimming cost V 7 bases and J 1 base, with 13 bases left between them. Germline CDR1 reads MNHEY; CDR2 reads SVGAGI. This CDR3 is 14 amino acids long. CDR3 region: CASTPGGKNTEAFF. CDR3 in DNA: TGTGCCAGCACCCCGGGGGGAAAGAACACTGAAGCTTTCTTT.

This chain's CDR3 is CASSPVAGGRETQYF. The CDR3 coding sequence is TGTGCCAGCAGCCCAGTAGCGGGGGGGCGTGAGACCCAGTACTTC. The V call is TRBV5-4, the J call TRBJ2-5; TRBD2 matches 11 bases. This CDR3 contains 15 residues. V trimming: 4 bases; J trimming: 5 bases; junction bases outside the gene matches: 7. The germline V gene encodes CDR1 SGHNT and CDR2 YYREEE (reference sequence).

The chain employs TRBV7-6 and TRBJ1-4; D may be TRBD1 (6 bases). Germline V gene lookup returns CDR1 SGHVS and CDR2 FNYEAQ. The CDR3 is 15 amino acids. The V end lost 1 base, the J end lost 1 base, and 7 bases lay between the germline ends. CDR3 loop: CASSLGQETNEKLFF. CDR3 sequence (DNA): TGTGCCAGCAGCTTAGGACAGGAAACTAATGAAAAACTGTTTTTT.

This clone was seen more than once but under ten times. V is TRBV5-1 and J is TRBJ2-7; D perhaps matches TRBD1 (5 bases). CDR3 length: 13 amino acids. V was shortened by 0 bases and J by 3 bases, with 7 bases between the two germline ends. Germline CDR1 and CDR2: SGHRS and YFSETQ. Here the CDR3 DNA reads TGCGCCAGCAGCTTGGGACAGAACTACGAGCAGTACTTC. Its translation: CASSLGQNYEQYF. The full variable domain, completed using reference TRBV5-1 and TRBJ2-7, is KAGVTQTPRYLIKTRGQQVTLSCSPISGHRSVSWYQQTPGQGLQFLFEYFSETQRNKGNFPGRFSGRQFSNSRSEMNVSTLELGDSALYLCASSLGQNYEQYFGPGTRLTVT.

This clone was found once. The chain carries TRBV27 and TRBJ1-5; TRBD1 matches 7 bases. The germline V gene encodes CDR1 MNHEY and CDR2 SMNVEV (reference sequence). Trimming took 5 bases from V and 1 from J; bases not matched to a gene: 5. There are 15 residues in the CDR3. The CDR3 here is CASSPQTGSNQPQHF. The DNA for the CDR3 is TGTGCCAGCAGTCCCCAGACAGGGAGCAATCAGCCCCAGCATTTT.

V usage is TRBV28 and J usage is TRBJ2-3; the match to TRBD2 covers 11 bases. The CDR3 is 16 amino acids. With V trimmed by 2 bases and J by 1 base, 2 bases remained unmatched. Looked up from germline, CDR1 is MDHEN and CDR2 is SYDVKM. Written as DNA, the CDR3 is TGTGCCAGCAGTTTAGGGGGACTAGCGGGCACAGATACGCAGTATTTT. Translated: CASSLGGLAGTDTQYF.

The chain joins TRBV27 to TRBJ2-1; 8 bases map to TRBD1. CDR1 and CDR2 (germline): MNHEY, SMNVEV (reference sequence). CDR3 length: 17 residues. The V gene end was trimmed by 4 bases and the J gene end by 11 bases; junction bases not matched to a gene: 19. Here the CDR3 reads CASSSPSGGNPQGKQFF. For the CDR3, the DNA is TGTGCCAGCAGTTCCCCTTCAGGGGGCAATCCCCAGGGAAAGCAGTTCTTC.

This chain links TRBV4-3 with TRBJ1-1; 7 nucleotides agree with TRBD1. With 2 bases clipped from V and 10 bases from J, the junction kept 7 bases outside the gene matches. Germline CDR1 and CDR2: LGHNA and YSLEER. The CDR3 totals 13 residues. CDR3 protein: CASSQTTDRAAFF. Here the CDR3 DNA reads TGCGCCAGCAGCCAAACCACCGACAGGGCAGCTTTCTTT.

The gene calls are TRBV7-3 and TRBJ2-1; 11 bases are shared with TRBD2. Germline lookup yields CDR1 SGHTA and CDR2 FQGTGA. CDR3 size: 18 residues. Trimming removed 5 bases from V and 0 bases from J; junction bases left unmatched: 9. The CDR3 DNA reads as TGTGCCAGCAGCCTGATACCGGGACTAGCGGACTCCTACAATGAGCAGTTCTTC. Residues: CASSLIPGLADSYNEQFF.

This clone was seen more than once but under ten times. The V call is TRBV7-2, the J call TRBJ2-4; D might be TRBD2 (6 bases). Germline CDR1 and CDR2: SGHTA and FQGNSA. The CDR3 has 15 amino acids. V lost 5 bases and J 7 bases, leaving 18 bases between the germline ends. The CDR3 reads CASSLGGLMMNIQYF. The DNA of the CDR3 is TGTGCCAGCAGCCTCGGAGGGCTTATGATGAACATTCAGTACTTC.

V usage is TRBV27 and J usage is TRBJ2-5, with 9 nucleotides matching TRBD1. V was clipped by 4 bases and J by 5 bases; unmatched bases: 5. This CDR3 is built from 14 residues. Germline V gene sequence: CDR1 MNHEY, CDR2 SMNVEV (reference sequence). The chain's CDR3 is CASSYRGRGETQYF. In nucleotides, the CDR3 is TGTGCCAGCAGTTACAGGGGGCGCGGGGAGACCCAGTACTTC.

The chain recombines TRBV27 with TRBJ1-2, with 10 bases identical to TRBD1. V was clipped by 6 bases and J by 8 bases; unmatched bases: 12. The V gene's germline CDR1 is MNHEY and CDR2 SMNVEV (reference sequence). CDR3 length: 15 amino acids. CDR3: CASRAAGTGEGGYTF. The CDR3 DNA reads TGTGCCAGCAGGGCTGCCGGGACAGGGGAGGGAGGCTACACCTTC.

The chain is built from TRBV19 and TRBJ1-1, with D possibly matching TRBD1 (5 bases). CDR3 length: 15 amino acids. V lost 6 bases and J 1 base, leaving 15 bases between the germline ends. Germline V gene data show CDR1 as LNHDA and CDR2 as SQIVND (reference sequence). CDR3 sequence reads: CASRYQGGRNTEAFF. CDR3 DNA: TGTGCCAGTAGATACCAGGGAGGGAGGAACACTGAAGCTTTCTTT.

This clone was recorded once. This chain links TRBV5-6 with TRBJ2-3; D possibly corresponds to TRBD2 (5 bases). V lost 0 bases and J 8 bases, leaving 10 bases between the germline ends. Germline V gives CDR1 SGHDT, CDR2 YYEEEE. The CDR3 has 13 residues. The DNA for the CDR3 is TGTGCCAGCAGCTTGGCCGGACTGGGTACGCAGTATTTT. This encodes CASSLAGLGTQYF.

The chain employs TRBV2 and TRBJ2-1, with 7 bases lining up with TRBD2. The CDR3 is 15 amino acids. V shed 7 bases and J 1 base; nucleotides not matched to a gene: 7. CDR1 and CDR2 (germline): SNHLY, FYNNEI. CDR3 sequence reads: CASIRGGGSYNEQFF. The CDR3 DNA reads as TGTGCCAGCATAAGGGGCGGGGGATCCTACAATGAGCAGTTCTTC. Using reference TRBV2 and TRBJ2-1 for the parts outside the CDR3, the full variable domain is EPEVTQTPSHQVTQMGQEVILRCVPISNHLYFYWYRQILGQKVEFLVSFYNNEISEKSEIFDDQFSVERPDGSNFTLKIRSTKLEDSAMYFCASIRGGGSYNEQFFGPGTRLTVL.

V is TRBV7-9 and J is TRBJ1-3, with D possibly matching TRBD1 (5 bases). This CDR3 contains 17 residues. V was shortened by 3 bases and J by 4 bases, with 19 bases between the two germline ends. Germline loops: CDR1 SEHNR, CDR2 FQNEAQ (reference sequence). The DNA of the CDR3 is TGTGCCAGCAGCTTCTGGGGAAATAGGGGATCCGGAAACACCATATATTTT. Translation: CASSFWGNRGSGNTIYF. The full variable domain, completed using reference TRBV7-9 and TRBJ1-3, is DTGVSQNPRHKITKRGQNVTFRCDPISEHNRLYWYRQTLGQGPEFLTYFQNEAQLEKSRLLSDRFSAERPKGSFSTLEIQRTEQGDSAMYLCASSFWGNRGSGNTIYFGEGSWLTVV.

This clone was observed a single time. The CDR3 DNA is TGTGCCAGCACTCCGCCACTATCCTACAATGAGCAGTTCTTC. This codes for CASTPPLSYNEQFF. The V and J genes are TRBV6-1 and TRBJ2-1; D remains ambiguous. Trimming stripped 7 bases from V and 1 base from J, with 11 bases between. CDR3 length: 14 amino acids. Germline V lookup: CDR1 MNHNS, CDR2 SASEGT.

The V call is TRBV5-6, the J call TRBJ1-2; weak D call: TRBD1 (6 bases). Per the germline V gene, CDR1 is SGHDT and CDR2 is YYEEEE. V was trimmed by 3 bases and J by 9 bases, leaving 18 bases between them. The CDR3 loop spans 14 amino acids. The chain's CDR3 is CASSSPGAVRSYTF. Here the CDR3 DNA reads TGTGCCAGCAGCTCGCCAGGGGCAGTTAGGAGCTACACCTTC.

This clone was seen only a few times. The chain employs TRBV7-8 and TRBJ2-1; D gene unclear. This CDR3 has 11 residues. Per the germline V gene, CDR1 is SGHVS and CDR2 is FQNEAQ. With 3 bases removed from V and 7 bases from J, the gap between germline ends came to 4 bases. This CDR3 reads CASSFRNEQFF. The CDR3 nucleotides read TGTGCCAGCAGCTTCAGGAATGAGCAGTTCTTC.

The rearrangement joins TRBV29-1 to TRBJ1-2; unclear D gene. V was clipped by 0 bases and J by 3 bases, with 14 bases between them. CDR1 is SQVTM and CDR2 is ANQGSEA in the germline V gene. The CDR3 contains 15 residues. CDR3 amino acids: CSVEDPSISDYGYTF. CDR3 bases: TGCAGCGTTGAAGATCCTAGTATCAGTGACTATGGCTACACCTTC.

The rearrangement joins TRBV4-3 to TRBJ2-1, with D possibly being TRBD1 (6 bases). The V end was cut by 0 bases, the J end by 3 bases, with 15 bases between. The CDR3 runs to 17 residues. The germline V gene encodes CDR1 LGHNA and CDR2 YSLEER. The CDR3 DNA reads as TGCGCCAGCAGCCAAGATCGAAAGACAGGCGTCTACAATGAGCAGTTCTTC. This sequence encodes CASSQDRKTGVYNEQFF.

The CDR3 is CASSITGYNEQFF. CDR3 DNA sequence: TGTGCCAGCAGTATTACAGGTTACAATGAGCAGTTCTTC. V gene TRBV27 combines with J gene TRBJ2-1, with a possible D match to TRBD1 (5 bases). The CDR3 loop spans 13 amino acids. V was clipped by 5 bases and J by 4 bases, with 9 bases between them. Germline V gene sequence: CDR1 MNHEY, CDR2 SMNVEV (reference sequence).

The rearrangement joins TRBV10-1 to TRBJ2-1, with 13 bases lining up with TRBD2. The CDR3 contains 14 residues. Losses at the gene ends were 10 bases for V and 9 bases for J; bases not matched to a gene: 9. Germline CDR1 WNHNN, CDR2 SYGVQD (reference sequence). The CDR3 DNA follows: TGCGCCACGCGGCGACTAGCGGGAGGTGGTGAGCAGTTCTTC. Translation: CATRRLAGGGEQFF.

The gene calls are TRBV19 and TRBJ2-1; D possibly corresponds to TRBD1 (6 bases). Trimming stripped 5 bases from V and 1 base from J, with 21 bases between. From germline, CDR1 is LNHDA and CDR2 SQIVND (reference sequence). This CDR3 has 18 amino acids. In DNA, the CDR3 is TGTGCCAGTAGTCGATTTTTAGCCTCCGGGACATCCTACAATGAGCAGTTCTTC. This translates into CASSRFLASGTSYNEQFF.

CDR3 region: CSATSPGGQYF. The CDR3 DNA reads TGCAGTGCTACATCCCCCGGGGGGCAGTATTTT. The rearrangement joins TRBV20-1 to TRBJ2-3, with a possible D match to TRBD2 (6 bases). V lost 4 bases, J lost 11 bases, and 13 bases lay in between. This CDR3 has 11 amino acids. Germline V gene data show CDR1 as DFQATT and CDR2 as SNEGSKA (reference sequence).

Written as DNA, the CDR3 is TGTGCCAGCAGCTTTGGCAGGGACAAAAACTACGAGCAGTACTTC. Amino acid sequence: CASSFGRDKNYEQYF. The chain recombines TRBV7-9 with TRBJ2-7; D might be TRBD1 (6 bases). This CDR3 spans 15 amino acids. Trimming left V 3 bases short and J 3 bases short, with 15 bases between. The germline V gene has CDR1 SEHNR and CDR2 FQNEAQ (reference sequence).

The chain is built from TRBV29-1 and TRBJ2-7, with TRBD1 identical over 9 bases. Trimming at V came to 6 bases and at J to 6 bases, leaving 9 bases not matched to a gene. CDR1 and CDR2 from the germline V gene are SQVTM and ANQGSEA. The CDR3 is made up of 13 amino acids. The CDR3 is CSVAQGALREQYF. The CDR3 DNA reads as TGCAGCGTCGCACAGGGGGCCCTTCGCGAGCAGTACTTC.

CDR3 coding DNA: TGTGCCAGCAGCTCCTCGATTTATTTGGGCCGGCGCATGAACACTGAAGCTTTCTTT. It codes for CASSSSIYLGRRMNTEAFF. The V gene is TRBV5-6, the J gene TRBJ1-1; D not resolved. The V gene lost 3 bases and the J gene lost 0 bases, with 24 bases spanning the gap. Germline V lookup: CDR1 SGHDT, CDR2 YYEEEE. The CDR3 extends over 19 amino acids.